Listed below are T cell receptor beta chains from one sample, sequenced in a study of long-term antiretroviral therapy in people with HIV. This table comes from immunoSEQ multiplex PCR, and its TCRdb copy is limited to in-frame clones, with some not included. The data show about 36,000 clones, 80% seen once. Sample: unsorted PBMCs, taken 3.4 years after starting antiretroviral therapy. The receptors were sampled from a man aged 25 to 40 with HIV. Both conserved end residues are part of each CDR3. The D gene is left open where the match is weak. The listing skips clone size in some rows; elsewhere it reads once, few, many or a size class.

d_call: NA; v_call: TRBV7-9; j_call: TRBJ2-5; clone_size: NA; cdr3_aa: CASSLDWGTETQYF; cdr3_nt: TGTGCCAGCAGCTTAGATTGGGGGACGGAGACCCAGTACTTC
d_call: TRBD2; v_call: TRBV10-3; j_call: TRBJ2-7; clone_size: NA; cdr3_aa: CAISVILAGDYEQYF; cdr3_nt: TGTGCCATCAGCGTCATACTAGCGGGGGACTACGAGCAGTACTTC
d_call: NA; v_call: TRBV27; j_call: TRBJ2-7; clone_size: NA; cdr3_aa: CASSFRTARPYEQYF; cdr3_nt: TGTGCCAGCAGTTTCCGGACAGCCCGACCCTACGAGCAGTACTTC
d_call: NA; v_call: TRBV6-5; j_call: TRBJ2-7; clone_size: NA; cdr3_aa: CASSEATTSYEQYF; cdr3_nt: TGTGCCAGCTCAGAGGCTACTACCTCCTACGAGCAGTACTTC
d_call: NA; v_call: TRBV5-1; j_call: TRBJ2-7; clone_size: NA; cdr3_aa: CASSSSLIYEQYF; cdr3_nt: TGCGCCAGCAGCTCCTCGCTGATCTACGAGCAGTACTTC
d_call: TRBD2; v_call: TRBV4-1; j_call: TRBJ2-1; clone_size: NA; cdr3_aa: CASSWGLAGANEQFF; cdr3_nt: TGCGCCAGCAGCTGGGGACTAGCGGGAGCCAATGAGCAGTTCTTC
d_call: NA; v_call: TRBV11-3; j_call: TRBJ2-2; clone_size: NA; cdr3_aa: CASSPQTTGELFF; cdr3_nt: TGTGCCAGCAGCCCCCAGACCACCGGGGAGCTGTTTTTT
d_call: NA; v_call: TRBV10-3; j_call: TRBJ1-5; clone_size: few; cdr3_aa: CAISESSGASNQPQHF; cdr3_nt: TGTGCCATCAGTGAGTCGTCAGGGGCCTCAAATCAGCCCCAGCATTTT
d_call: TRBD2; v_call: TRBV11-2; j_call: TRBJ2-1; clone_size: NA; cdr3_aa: CASSLAGVYNEQFF; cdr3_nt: TGTGCCAGCAGTCTAGCGGGAGTCTACAATGAGCAGTTCTTC
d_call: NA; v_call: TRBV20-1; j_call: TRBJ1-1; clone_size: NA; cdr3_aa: CSARVRDEAFF; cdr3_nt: TGCAGTGCTAGAGTCCGGGACGAAGCTTTCTTT
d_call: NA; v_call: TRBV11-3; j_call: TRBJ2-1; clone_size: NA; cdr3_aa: CASSSDEYGPNEQFF; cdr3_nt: TGTGCCAGCAGCTCGGACGAGTACGGCCCCAATGAGCAGTTCTTC
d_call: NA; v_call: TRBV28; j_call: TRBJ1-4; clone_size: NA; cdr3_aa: CASMGGRKLFF; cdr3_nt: TGTGCCAGCATGGGGGGTAGAAAACTGTTTTTT
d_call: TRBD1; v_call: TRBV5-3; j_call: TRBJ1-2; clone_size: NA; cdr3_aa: CARSPDRTFYGYTF; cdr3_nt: TGTGCCAGAAGCCCGGACAGGACTTTCTATGGCTACACCTTC
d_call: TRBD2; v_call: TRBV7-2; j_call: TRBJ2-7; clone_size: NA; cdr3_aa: CASSFPLAGGSYEQYF; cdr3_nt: TGTGCCAGCAGCTTCCCCCTAGCGGGGGGGAGCTACGAGCAGTACTTC
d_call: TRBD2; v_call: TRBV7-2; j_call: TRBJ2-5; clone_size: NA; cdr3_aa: CASSPQGLAGEAQYF; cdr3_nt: TGTGCCAGCAGCCCCCAGGGACTAGCGGGAGAGGCCCAGTACTTC
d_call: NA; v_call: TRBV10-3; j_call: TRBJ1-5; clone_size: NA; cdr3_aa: CAISEGGQPQHF; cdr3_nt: TGTGCCATCAGTGAGGGCGGTCAGCCCCAGCATTTT
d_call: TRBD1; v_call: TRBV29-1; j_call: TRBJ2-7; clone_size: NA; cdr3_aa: CSVAGTGAFGEQYF; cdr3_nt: TGCAGCGTTGCCGGGACAGGGGCTTTCGGCGAGCAGTACTTC
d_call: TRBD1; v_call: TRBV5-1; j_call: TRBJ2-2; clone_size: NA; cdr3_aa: CASSLARGTGTASGNTGELFF; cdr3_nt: TGCGCCAGCAGCTTGGCCCGGGGGACAGGGACGGCTAGCGGGAACACCGGGGAGCTGTTTTTT
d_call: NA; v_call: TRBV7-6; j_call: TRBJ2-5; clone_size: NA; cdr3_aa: CASSYMRGAGETQYF; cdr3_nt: TGTGCCAGCAGCTATATGAGGGGAGCGGGCGAGACCCAGTACTTC
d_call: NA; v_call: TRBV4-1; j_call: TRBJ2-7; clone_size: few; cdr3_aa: CASSHLVGDFSYEQYF; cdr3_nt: TGCGCCAGCAGCCATCTAGTGGGGGACTTCTCCTACGAGCAGTACTTC
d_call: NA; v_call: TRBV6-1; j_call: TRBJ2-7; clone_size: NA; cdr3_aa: CASSESVYEQYF; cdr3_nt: TGTGCCAGCAGTGAATCGGTCTACGAGCAGTACTTC
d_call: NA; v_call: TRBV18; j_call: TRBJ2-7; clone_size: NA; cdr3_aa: CASSPPAAYEQYF; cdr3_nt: TGTGCCAGCTCACCACCGGCGGCCTACGAGCAGTACTTC
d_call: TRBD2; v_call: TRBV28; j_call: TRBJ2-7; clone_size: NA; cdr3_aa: CASSFRREFTYEQYF; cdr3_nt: TGTGCCAGCAGTTTCCGGCGGGAGTTCACCTACGAGCAGTACTTC
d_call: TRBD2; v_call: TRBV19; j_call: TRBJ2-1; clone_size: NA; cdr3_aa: CASSIAGGPEQFF; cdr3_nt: TGTGCCAGTAGTATTGCGGGAGGTCCTGAGCAGTTCTTC
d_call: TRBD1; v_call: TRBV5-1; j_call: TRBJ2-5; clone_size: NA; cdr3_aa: CASSPGTAQETQYF; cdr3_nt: TGCGCCAGCAGCCCTGGGACAGCACAAGAGACCCAGTACTTC
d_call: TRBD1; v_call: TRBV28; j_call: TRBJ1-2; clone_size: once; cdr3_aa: CASRSTATGLYGYTF; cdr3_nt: TGTGCCAGCAGATCTACCGCGACAGGGTTATATGGCTACACCTTC
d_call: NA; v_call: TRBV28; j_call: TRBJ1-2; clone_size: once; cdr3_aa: CASSPTLPGGVGYTF; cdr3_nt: TGTGCCAGCAGTCCCACCCTGCCAGGCGGCGTGGGCTACACCTTC
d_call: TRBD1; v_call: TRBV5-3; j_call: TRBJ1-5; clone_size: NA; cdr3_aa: CARSTRTGSLNQPQHF; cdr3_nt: TGTGCCAGAAGCACCCGGACAGGGAGTTTAAATCAGCCCCAGCATTTT
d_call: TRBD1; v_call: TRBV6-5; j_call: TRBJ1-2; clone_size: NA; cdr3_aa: CASSVTGRDGYTF; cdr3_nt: TGTGCCAGCAGCGTGACAGGGAGAGATGGCTACACCTTC
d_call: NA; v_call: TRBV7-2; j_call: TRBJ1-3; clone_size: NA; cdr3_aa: CASLPGSSSGNTIYF; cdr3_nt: TGTGCCAGCCTCCCGGGGTCGAGCTCTGGAAACACCATATATTTT
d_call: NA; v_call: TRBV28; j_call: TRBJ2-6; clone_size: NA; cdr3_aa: CASSLWGVGVDGANVLTF; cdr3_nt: TGTGCCAGCAGTTTATGGGGGGTTGGGGTAGATGGGGCCAACGTCCTGACTTTC
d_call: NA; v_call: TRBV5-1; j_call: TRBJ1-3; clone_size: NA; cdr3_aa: CASSLGTGNTIYF; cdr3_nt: TGCGCCAGCAGCTTGGGGACAGGAAACACCATATATTTT
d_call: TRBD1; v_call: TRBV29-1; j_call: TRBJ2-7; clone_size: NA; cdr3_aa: CSVHGQGASYEQYF; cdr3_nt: TGCAGCGTGCACGGACAGGGGGCATCCTACGAGCAGTACTTC
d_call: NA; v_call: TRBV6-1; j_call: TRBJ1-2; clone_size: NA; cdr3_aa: CASSFGGDYGYTF; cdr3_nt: TGTGCCAGCAGTTTTGGGGGGGACTATGGCTACACCTTC
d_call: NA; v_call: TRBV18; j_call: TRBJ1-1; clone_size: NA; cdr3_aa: CATKPSGGHTEAFF; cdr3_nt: TGTGCCACCAAACCGTCGGGTGGGCACACTGAAGCTTTCTTT